This T cell receptor beta chain comes out of a study of cytomegalovirus exposure and HLA in healthy donors. Worth noting for this clone: Its target is not known.

The PCR made use of 60 Vbeta and 13 Jbeta primers. Clones were read by immunoSEQ multiplex PCR, and TCRdb kept only the in-frame ones, dropping some. The sample includes about 190,000 clones, roughly 80% seen only once; the top ten take roughly 1.6%. Study-wide findings and caveats: Later analysis reportedly placed an Asian-associated ancestry cluster below the roughly 680-donor mean in N-insertions.

CDR3 size: 15 residues. The germline V gene encodes CDR1 SGHAT and CDR2 FQNNGV. V shed 8 bases and J shed 0 bases, with 15 bases lying between them. This chain links TRBV11-2 with TRBJ2-3, with D tentatively TRBD2 (6 bases). The source of this sequence is a woman between 45 and 60 years old in good health and CMV-seronegative. Sequencing used PBMCs. CDR3 loop: CASQNFRESTDTQYF. CDR3 sequence (DNA): TGTGCCAGCCAAAATTTCCGGGAGAGCACAGATACGCAGTATTTT. Drawing the rest from reference TRBV11-2 and TRBJ2-3, the complete variable domain is EAGVAQSPRYKIIEKRQSVAFWCNPISGHATLYWYQQILGQGPKLLIQFQNNGVVDDSQLPKDRFSAERLKGVDSTLKIQPAKLEDSAVYLCASQNFRESTDTQYFGPGTRLTVL.